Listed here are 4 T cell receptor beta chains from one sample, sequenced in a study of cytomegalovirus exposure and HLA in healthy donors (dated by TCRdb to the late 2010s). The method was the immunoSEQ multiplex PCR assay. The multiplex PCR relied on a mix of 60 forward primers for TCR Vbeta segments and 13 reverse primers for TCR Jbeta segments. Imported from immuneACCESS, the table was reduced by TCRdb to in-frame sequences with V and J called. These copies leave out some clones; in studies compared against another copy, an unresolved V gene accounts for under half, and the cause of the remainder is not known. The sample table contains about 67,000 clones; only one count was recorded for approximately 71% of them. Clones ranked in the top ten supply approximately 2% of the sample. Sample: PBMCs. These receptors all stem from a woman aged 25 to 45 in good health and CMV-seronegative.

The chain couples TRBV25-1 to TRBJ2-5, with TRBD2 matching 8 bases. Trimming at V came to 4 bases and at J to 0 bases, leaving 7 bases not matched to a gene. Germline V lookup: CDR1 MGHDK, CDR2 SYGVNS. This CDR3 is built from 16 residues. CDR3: CASSVGIAGHQETQYF. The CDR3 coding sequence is TGTGCCAGCAGTGTCGGAATAGCGGGGCACCAAGAGACCCAGTACTTC.

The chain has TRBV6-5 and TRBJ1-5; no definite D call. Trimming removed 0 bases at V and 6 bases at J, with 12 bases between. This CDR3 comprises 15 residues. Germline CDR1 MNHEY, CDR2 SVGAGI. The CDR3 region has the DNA TGTGCCAGCAGTTACTCTCCCGCGTCGGGTCAGCCCCAGCATTTT. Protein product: CASSYSPASGQPQHF.

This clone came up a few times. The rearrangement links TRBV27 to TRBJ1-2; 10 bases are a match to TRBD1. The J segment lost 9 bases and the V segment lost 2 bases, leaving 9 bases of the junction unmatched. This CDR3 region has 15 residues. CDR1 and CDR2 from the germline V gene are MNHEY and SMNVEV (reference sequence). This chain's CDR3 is CASSLNPGTGASYTF. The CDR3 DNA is TGTGCCAGCAGTTTAAACCCCGGGACAGGGGCAAGCTACACCTTC.

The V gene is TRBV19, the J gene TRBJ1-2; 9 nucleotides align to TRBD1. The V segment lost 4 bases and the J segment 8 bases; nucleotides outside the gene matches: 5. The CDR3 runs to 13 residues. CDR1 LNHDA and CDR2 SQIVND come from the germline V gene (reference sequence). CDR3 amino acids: CASSTGQGYGYTF. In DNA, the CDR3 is TGTGCCAGTAGTACGGGACAGGGATACGGCTACACCTTC. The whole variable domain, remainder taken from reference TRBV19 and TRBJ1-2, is DGGITQSPKYLFRKEGQNVTLSCEQNLNHDAMYWYRQDPGQGLRLIYYSQIVNDFQKGDIAEGYSVSREKKESFPLTVTSAQKNPTAFYLCASSTGQGYGYTFGSGTRLTVV.